This T cell receptor (beta chain) is from a study of blood T cell repertoires in COVID-19. The CDR3 has 16 amino acids. V was cut by 0 bases and J by 2 bases, with 8 bases left in between. Germline V gene sequence: CDR1 SGHAT, CDR2 FQNNGV. Per the original methods: Amplifying reference gene primers gave estimates of nucleated cell counts. Sequenced by immunoSEQ multiplex PCR; TCRdb stores in-frame clones only, minus some. V and J calls and clone size come straight from that table; D and trimming were deduced from the DNA. Here the sample spans 150,000 to 200,000 clones, about nine tenths being singletons. A few counts support this clone. Assignments of participants to cohorts depended upon their own reported clinical history. Two negative PCRs, clearance, or symptom resolution had been documented for recovered Cohort 3 donors.

The specimen sequenced was PBMCs or T cells enriched from blood (not recorded which). The clonotype originates from a woman aged 18-29 years who had recovered from COVID-19. J is TRBJ2-6 and V is TRBV11-2; possible D gene TRBD1, 5 bases. The CDR3 DNA reads TGTGCCAGCAGCTTAGATGGGGCTACTGGGGCCAACGTCCTGACTTTC. Translating it yields CASSLDGATGANVLTF.